This T cell receptor (beta chain) was documented in a study of Ad26.COV2.S vaccination and SARS-CoV-2 variants. Study at large: It was the COV1001 Ad26.COV2.S trial arm that included the donor.

Assay: immunoSEQ multiplex PCR; the TCRdb copy retains only in-frame clones and omits some. In the table there are about 350,000 clones, roughly 81% of which are singletons. The germline CDR1 and CDR2 sequences are LGHDT and YNNKEL (reference sequence). V gave up 1 base and J gave up 4 bases, with 14 bases separating them. The CDR3 contains 16 residues. Treatment meaning: about 20 received Ad26.COV2.S at low or high dose, single or two shots; several received placebo; per-sample allocation not given. Material that was analyzed had been drawn on day 63 after the first vaccine or placebo injection. The source is a person aged 18-65 years who received the Ad26.COV2.S COVID-19 vaccine or a placebo. Source: peripheral blood, taken in a trial of Ad26.COV2.S vaccine versus placebo. This rearrangement joins TRBV3-1 (or the pseudogene TRBV3-2) to TRBJ1-3, with D maybe TRBD1 (6 bases). DNA of the CDR3: TGTGCCAGCAGCCAAGGCGGGACATTGCCCGGAAACACCATATATTTT. Translated, it gives CASSQGGTLPGNTIYF.